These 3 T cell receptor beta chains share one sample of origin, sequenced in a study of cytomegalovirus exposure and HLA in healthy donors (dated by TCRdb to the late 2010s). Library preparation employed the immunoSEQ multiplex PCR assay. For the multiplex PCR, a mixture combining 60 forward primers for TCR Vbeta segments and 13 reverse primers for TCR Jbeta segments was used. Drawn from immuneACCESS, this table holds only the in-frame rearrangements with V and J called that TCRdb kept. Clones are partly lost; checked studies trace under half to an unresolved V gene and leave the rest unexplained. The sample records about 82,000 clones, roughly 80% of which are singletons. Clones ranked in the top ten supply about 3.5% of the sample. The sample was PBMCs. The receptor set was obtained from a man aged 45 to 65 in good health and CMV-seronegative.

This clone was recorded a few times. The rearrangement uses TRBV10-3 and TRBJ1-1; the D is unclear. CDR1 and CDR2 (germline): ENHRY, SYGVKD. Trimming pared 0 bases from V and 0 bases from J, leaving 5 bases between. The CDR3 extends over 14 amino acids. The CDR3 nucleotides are TGTGCCATCAGTGAGTCCGGAGTGAACACTGAAGCTTTCTTT. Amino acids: CAISESGVNTEAFF.

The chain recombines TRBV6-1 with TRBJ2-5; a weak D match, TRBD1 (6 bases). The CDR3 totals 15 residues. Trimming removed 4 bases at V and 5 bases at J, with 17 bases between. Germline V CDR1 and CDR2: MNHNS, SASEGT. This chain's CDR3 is CASSAHAGAVETQYF. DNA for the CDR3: TGTGCCAGCAGTGCTCATGCAGGGGCAGTTGAGACCCAGTACTTC.

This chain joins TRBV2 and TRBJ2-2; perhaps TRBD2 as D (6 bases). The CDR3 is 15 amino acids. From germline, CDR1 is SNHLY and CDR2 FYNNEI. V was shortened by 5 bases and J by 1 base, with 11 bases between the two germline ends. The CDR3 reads CASSPLAQNTGELFF. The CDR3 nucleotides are TGTGCCAGCAGTCCTCTAGCGCAGAACACCGGGGAGCTGTTTTTT.